Shown below are 14 T cell receptor beta chains from a single sample sequenced in a study of regulatory T cells in long-lasting Graves disease. Arm-PCR with iRepertoire HTBI primers amplified the CDR3 regions for these TCR beta libraries. One entry per CDR3 protein results from TCRdb running MiXCR on the multiplex PCR reads. The data contain about 470,000 distinct CDR3 sequences, 20% to 25% of them singletons. Time point specified: persistent/refractory GD, antithyroid drugs over 5 years with positive TRAb. Extracted RNA from PBMCs served as the source of the TCR library. Here the sequenced sample was peripheral blood mononuclear cells (PBMCs), taken when the disease was refractory, from a patient treated with antithyroid drugs. The receptors come from a female donor with Graves disease.

The chain couples TRBV11-3 to TRBJ2-5; 8 bases agree with TRBD2. Matching the DNA end better, TRBJ2-1 makes the J call doubtful. The CDR3 has 16 residues. The germline gives CDR1 SGHNT, CDR2 YENEEA. Written as DNA, the CDR3 is TGTGCCAGCAGCTTAGGTAGCGGGGTCGGAGACGATGAGCAGTTCTTC. Translated: CASSLGSGVGDDEQFF.

The V call is TRBV5-1, the J call TRBJ2-7; D is unclear. Germline CDR1 is SGHRS and CDR2 is YFSETQ. The length of the CDR3 is 14 residues. The germline V and J ends were trimmed by 0 bases and 5 bases, with 12 bases remaining between them. The CDR3 bases are TGCGCCAGCAGCTTGGTTCAGAATAGCAACGAGCAGTACTTC. This sequence encodes CASSLVQNSNEQYF.

This clonotype was picked up many times. The chain uses TRBV6-1 and TRBJ2-7, with D possibly being TRBD1 or TRBD2 (5 bases each). The V gene's germline CDR1 is MNHNS and CDR2 SASEGT. V lost 7 bases and J lost 5, with 12 bases in between. The CDR3 consists of 12 residues. As DNA, the CDR3 is TGTGCCAGCAATGGGGACGGAAACGAGCAGTACTTC. It specifies CASNGDGNEQYF.

This clonotype appeared many times. J is TRBJ1-1 and V is TRBV12-3 or TRBV12-4; D might be TRBD1 (5 bases). V was pared by 6 bases and J by 0 bases, with 14 bases between. This CDR3 spans 15 amino acids. CDR3 protein: CASSEQELMNTEAFF. The DNA for the CDR3 is TGTGCCAGCAGCGAACAGGAGTTGATGAACACTGAAGCTTTCTTT.

This clonotype was detected only a few times. V usage is TRBV12-3 or TRBV12-4 and J usage is TRBJ2-1; TRBD1 matches at 8 bases. Trimming at V came to 6 bases and at J to 3 bases, leaving 1 base not matched to a gene. The CDR3 runs 13 residues. The CDR3 region is CASRDRDYNEQFF. In nucleotides, the CDR3 is TGTGCCAGCAGGGACAGGGACTACAATGAGCAGTTCTTC.

This clonotype has a single count. This may be a read error: a much more frequent sequence differs by one nucleotide. The genes are TRBV28 and TRBJ1-5; D is unresolved. V gave up 6 bases and J gave up 9 bases, with 18 bases separating them. This CDR3 has 14 residues. CDR1 MDHEN and CDR2 SYDVKM come from the germline V gene. CDR3 DNA sequence: TGTGCCAGCAGGAGACCGGCAATGGCTCGGCCCCAGCATTTT. It specifies CASRRPAMARPQHF.

The V and J genes are TRBV6-1 and TRBJ1-4; unclear D gene. The CDR3 runs to 14 residues. V lost 6 bases and J lost 8, with 16 bases in between. Germline lookup yields CDR1 MNHNS and CDR2 SASEGT. The CDR3 coding sequence is TGTGCCAGCAGCTCCAATGAGATCTGGGAAAAACTGTTTTTT. Protein: CASSSNEIWEKLFF.

This chain links TRBV12-3 or TRBV12-4 with TRBJ2-3; possibly TRBD1 for D (7 bases). Between the trimmed V and J ends, which lost 3 bases and 3 bases, there was a span of 10 bases. This CDR3 has 14 amino acids. For the CDR3, the DNA is TGTGCCAGCAGTTTCAGGGGGAGGACAGATACGCAGTATTTT. Residues: CASSFRGRTDTQYF.

This clonotype has a count of ten or more. The gene calls are TRBV5-1 and TRBJ2-7; tentative D call: TRBD2 (7 bases). The CDR3 has 15 residues. Looked up from germline, CDR1 is SGHRS and CDR2 is YFSETQ. V lost 2 bases to trimming and J lost 1 base, with 13 bases between them. In DNA form, the CDR3 reads TGCGCCAGCAGCTTAGGGGGGGGCATTTCCTACGAGCAGTACTTC. It specifies CASSLGGGISYEQYF.

In this sample, this clonotype turned up a few times. The chain links TRBV30 to TRBJ2-7; possibly TRBD1 or TRBD2 for D (5 bases each). CDR1 is GTSNPN, CDR2 SVGIG, per germline (reference sequence). Between the trimmed V and J ends, which lost 5 bases and 2 bases, there was a span of 13 bases. This CDR3 has 13 amino acids. DNA of the CDR3: TGTGCCTGGTCCCCAGGGACCCCCTACGAGCAGTACTTC. Encoded protein: CAWSPGTPYEQYF.

In this sample, this clonotype turned up a few times. The chain uses TRBV7-2 and TRBJ1-2; possible D gene TRBD1, 5 bases. The germline gives CDR1 SGHTA, CDR2 FQGNSA. Trimming left V 5 bases short and J 8 bases short, with 27 bases between. The CDR3 has 17 amino acids. CDR3 protein: CASSQIPSWAGPGGYTF. In nucleotides, the CDR3 is TGTGCCAGCAGCCAAATCCCAAGTTGGGCGGGACCAGGGGGCTACACCTTC.

The table lists this clonotype with many counts. V is TRBV12-3 or TRBV12-4 and J is TRBJ1-1, with D unclear. The CDR3 is 14 amino acids. V dropped 6 bases and J dropped 1 base, with 12 bases sitting between them. CDR3 sequence reads: CASSFLSRNTEAFF. The DNA of the CDR3 is TGTGCCAGCAGCTTCCTAAGTAGGAACACTGAAGCTTTCTTT.

This clonotype appeared a few times. The chain employs TRBV13 and TRBJ2-7, with 7 nucleotides matching TRBD2. V lost 3 bases, J lost 1 base, and 6 bases stayed unmatched. Germline assignment: CDR1 PRHDT and CDR2 FYEKMQ (reference sequence). The CDR3 runs 15 residues. Here the CDR3 reads CASSFWGGQSYEQYF. The CDR3 coding sequence is TGTGCCAGCAGCTTTTGGGGAGGGCAATCCTACGAGCAGTACTTC.

The genes are TRBV20-1 and TRBJ2-7, with 8 nucleotides matching TRBD2. With 0 bases clipped from V and 7 bases from J, the junction kept 11 bases outside the gene matches. The CDR3 has 15 amino acids. Germline V CDR1 and CDR2: DFQATT, SNEGSKA (reference sequence). The CDR3 bases are TGCAGTGCTAGAGATCCCATTCGGGGGGGAATGGAGCAGTACTTC. Protein sequence: CSARDPIRGGMEQYF.